These 13 T cell receptor beta chains originate from one sample sequenced in a study of post-analysis software for immune sequencing data. Study results and caveats: Patients used four to six TRBV segments, including TRBV5-6, TRBV5-1 and TRBV20-1, more often than controls.

No cognate antigen is known for these TCRs. Prepared TCR beta cDNA libraries contained unique molecular identifiers. TCRdb reprocessed the PCR reads with MiXCR, giving one entry per CDR3 protein. The sample includes more than 350,000 distinct CDR3 sequences, 30% to 40% of them seen just once. The specimen was blood. The origin of the receptors is a girl aged 2 to 9 with multiple sclerosis.

The table lists this clonotype with a few counts. The genes are TRBV7-9 and TRBJ2-7; tentatively, D is TRBD2 (6 bases). The CDR3 covers 13 residues. In germline, CDR1 is SEHNR, CDR2 FQNEAQ (reference sequence). V was trimmed by 4 bases and J by 7 bases, leaving 14 bases between them. The CDR3 protein is CASSSPAGSEQYF. CDR3 nucleotides: TGTGCCAGCAGCTCCCCCGCGGGGTCTGAGCAGTACTTC.

The chain couples TRBV5-5 to TRBJ1-2; possibly TRBD1 for D (6 bases). V was trimmed by 1 base and J by 2 bases, leaving 15 bases between them. This CDR3 spans 16 amino acids. Germline V gene lookup returns CDR1 SGHKS and CDR2 YYEKEE (reference sequence). The CDR3 DNA sequence: TGTGCCAGCAGCTTGACCCGGCCAGGGGAAAACTATGGCTACACCTTC. This codes for CASSLTRPGENYGYTF.

This chain connects TRBV29-1 to TRBJ2-5, with TRBD1 as a possible D gene (6 bases). Germline V gene data show CDR1 as SQVTM and CDR2 as ANQGSEA. Trimming took off 3 bases at V and 9 bases at J, with 23 bases between the two ends. This CDR3 comprises 15 residues. CDR3 sequence reads: CSVDYRQGLSVAQYF. The CDR3, as DNA: TGCAGCGTTGATTATCGCCAGGGGCTTTCCGTGGCCCAGTACTTC.

The CDR3 reads CASSELFGGEGNTEAFF. The CDR3 DNA sequence: TGTGCCAGCAGTGAGTTGTTTGGGGGTGAAGGGAACACTGAAGCTTTCTTT. The chain links TRBV6-1 to TRBJ1-1; tentatively, D is TRBD1 (5 bases). CDR1 is MNHNS, CDR2 SASEGT, per germline. The CDR3 runs to 17 residues. Trimming removed 3 bases at V and 1 base at J, with 18 bases between.

This clonotype was seen a handful of times. The chain uses TRBV7-2 and TRBJ2-3, with 7 bases lining up with TRBD2. The germline CDR1 and CDR2 sequences are SGHTA and FQGNSA. The length of the CDR3 is 11 residues. The trim removed 5 bases at V and 10 bases at J, leaving 3 bases unmatched. The CDR3 protein is CASSPLAAQYF. CDR3 DNA sequence: TGTGCCAGCAGCCCCCTAGCGGCGCAGTATTTT.

This clonotype was seen only a few times. The chain is built from TRBV20-1 and TRBJ2-7, with D perhaps being TRBD1 or TRBD2 (5 bases each). Between the trimmed V and J ends, which lost 2 bases and 0 bases, there was a span of 14 bases. There are 15 residues in the CDR3. Per the germline V gene, CDR1 is DFQATT and CDR2 is SNEGSKA (reference sequence). As DNA, the CDR3 is TGCAGTGCTAGATCCGGGACGGCTCTCTCCTACGAGCAGTACTTC. The encoded protein is CSARSGTALSYEQYF.

Concerning this clonotype itself: The junction departs from the called germline gene at one end, perhaps through a read error. This chain links TRBV3-1 with TRBJ2-1; D unresolved. The germline V gene has CDR1 LGHDT and CDR2 YNNKEL (reference sequence). The CDR3 length is 14 residues. In DNA form, the CDR3 reads TGTGCCTGCAGCCAAGATCTTGGTTACAATGAGCAGTTCTTC. Amino acid sequence: CACSQDLGYNEQFF.

The CDR3 DNA sequence: TGCAGTGCGGAAGCTAGCGGAGATTACAATGAGCAGTACTTC. Translating gives CSAEASGDYNEQYF. V usage is TRBV20-1 and J usage is TRBJ2-1, with 7 bases matching TRBD2. The DNA matches TRBJ2-7 better at its end, which makes the J call doubtful. The germline CDR1 and CDR2 sequences are DFQATT and SNEGSKA (reference sequence). This CDR3 contains 14 residues.

CDR3 nucleotide sequence: TGTGCCAGCAGCTTAGCGTACGGGACTAGCGGCACAGATACGCAGTATTTT. Residues: CASSLAYGTSGTDTQYF. The chain uses TRBV7-2 and TRBJ2-3; TRBD2 aligns across 10 bases. Germline-derived CDR1 and CDR2 are SGHTA and FQGNSA. The CDR3 sequence is 17 residues long. J lost 1 base, V lost 0 bases, and 4 bases had no gene match.

The rearrangement joins TRBV12-3 or TRBV12-4 to TRBJ2-1; unclear D gene. This CDR3 contains 17 residues. V shed 9 bases and J shed 4 bases, with 25 bases lying between them. The CDR3 coding sequence is TGTGCCAGTGTCCCCTTGCTCGCCTCTTCCGATTACAATGAGCAGTTCTTC. This translates into CASVPLLASSDYNEQFF.

This clonotype appeared a single time. A much larger clone lies one base from this, so it may be a read error. The rearrangement links TRBV7-3 to TRBJ2-3; D may be TRBD1 (6 bases). The CDR3 consists of 15 residues. CDR1 SGHTA and CDR2 FQGTGA come from the germline V gene. This CDR3 is CASNLQGLETDTQYF. The CDR3 coding sequence is TGTGCCAGCAACTTACAGGGTCTAGAAACAGATACGCAGTATTTT.

This clonotype appeared a single time. Given a much more abundant clone one base away, this may be a read error. The rearrangement links TRBV6-5 to TRBJ2-5; perhaps TRBD1 as D (6 bases). The DNA end favors TRBJ2-7, so the J call may be wrong. Germline loops: CDR1 MNHEY, CDR2 SVGAGI. The CDR3 length is 14 residues. The CDR3 is CASSRDDRSYEQYF. The CDR3 coding sequence is TGTGCCAGCAGTCGGGATGACAGGAGCTACGAGCAGTACTTC.

The rearrangement links TRBV5-6 to TRBJ1-1, with D hard to call. The germline CDR1 and CDR2 sequences are SGHDT and YYEEEE. Trimming stripped 1 base from V and 4 bases from J, with 8 bases between. This CDR3 contains 13 residues. The CDR3 loop is CASSLWDFTEAFF. CDR3 bases: TGTGCCAGCAGCTTGTGGGATTTCACTGAAGCTTTCTTT.